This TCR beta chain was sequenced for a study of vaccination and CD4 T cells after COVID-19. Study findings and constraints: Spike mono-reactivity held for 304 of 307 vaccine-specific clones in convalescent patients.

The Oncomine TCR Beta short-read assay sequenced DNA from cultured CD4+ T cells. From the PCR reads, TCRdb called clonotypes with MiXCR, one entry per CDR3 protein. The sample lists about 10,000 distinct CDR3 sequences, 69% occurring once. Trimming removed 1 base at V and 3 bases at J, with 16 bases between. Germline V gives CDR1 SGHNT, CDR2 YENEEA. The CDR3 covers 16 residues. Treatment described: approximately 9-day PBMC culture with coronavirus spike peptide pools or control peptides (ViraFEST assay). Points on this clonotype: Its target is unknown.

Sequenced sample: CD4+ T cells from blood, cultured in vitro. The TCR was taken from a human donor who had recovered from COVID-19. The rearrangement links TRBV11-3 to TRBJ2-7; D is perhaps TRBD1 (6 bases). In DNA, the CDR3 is TGTGCCAGCAGCTTAGCCGGGACATTAGGGATCTACGAGCAGTACTTC. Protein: CASSLAGTLGIYEQYF.